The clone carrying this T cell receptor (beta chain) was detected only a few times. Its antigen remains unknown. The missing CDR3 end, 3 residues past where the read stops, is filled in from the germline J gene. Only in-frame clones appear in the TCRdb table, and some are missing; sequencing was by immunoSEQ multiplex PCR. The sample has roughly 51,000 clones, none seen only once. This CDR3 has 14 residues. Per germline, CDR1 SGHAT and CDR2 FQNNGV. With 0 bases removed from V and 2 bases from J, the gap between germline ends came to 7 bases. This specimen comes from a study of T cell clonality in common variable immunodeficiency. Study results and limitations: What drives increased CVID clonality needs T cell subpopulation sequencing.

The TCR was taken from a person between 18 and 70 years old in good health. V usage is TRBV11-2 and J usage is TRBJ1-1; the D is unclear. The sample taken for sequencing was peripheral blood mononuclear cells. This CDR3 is CASSLDPGNTEAFF. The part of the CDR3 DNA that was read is TGTGCCAGCAGCTTAGATCCGGGTAACACTGAA.